This T cell receptor beta chain stems from a study of blood T cell repertoires in COVID-19. Clones were read by immunoSEQ multiplex PCR, and TCRdb kept only the in-frame ones, dropping some. The sample includes 70,000 to 100,000 clones, around 88% of them seen just once. The CDR3 contains 14 residues. Per the germline V gene, CDR1 is SNHLY and CDR2 is FYNNEI. The germline V and J ends were trimmed by 7 bases and 6 bases, with 18 bases remaining between them. This receptor was obtained from a woman aged 60 to 75 with COVID-19, enrolled during active disease. This sequence joins TRBV2 and TRBJ1-2, with D tentatively TRBD1 (6 bases). The specimen sequenced was peripheral blood. The CDR3 region is CASKRHREAHGYTF. The CDR3 DNA sequence: TGTGCCAGCAAGCGTCACAGGGAAGCTCATGGCTACACCTTC.